At least ten counts were recorded for the clone carrying this TCR beta chain. Researchers took RNA transcripts and amplified the TCR beta CDR3 regions from them. The study used the HTBI primer set for a first-round RT-PCR of the TCR CDR3. TCRdb re-called the multiplex PCR reads through MiXCR, storing one row per CDR3 protein. The sample holds approximately 640,000 distinct CDR3 sequences, 15% to 20% seen once. These data are taken from a study of T cells in Graves' hyperthyroidism and ophthalmopathy. The wider study: Specimen type is peripheral blood, collected at initial diagnosis prior to any treatment.

This CDR3 spans 14 amino acids. V trimming: 7 bases; J trimming: 4 bases; junction bases outside the gene matches: 7. Germline-derived CDR1 and CDR2 are MNHEY and SMNVEV (reference sequence). This receptor was taken from a young woman with Graves' hyperthyroidism. The rearrangement joins TRBV27 to TRBJ2-1; 7 bases fit TRBD2. The specimen was blood. Here the CDR3 DNA reads TGTGCCAGCACCAAAGCGGGACTGTACAATGAGCAGTTCTTC. Amino acid sequence: CASTKAGLYNEQFF.